This entry lists 27 T cell receptor beta chains sequenced from one sample in a study of T cell changes during pregnancy in multiple sclerosis. The method was immunoSEQ multiplex PCR; TCRdb's version includes in-frame clones alone and lacks a portion of them. The sample records about 59,000 clones, more than 75% being singletons. The sample was peripheral blood from another person, used as feeder cells. Receptors were obtained from a human donor whose cells served as feeder cells for cultures in a pregnancy study.

The chain links TRBV10-1 to TRBJ2-5; D unresolved. The V end lost 4 bases, the J end lost 5 bases, and 11 bases lay between the germline ends. There are 13 residues in the CDR3. Germline CDR1 and CDR2: WNHNN and SYGVQD (reference sequence). The DNA for the CDR3 is TGCGCCAGCAGTGGTGGTACCCGGGAGACCCAGTACTTC. Protein product: CASSGGTRETQYF.

This clone was seen only once. The chain links TRBV2 to TRBJ1-5; 12 bases map to TRBD1. CDR1 and CDR2 from the germline V gene are SNHLY and FYNNEI. With V trimmed by 7 bases and J by 7 bases, 8 bases remained unmatched. The CDR3 contains 15 residues. The CDR3 region is CASNRDRGLGQPQHF. CDR3 DNA: TGTGCCAGCAACCGGGACAGGGGGCTCGGGCAGCCCCAGCATTTT.

The J gene is TRBJ1-4, the V gene TRBV18; the D gene is possibly TRBD1 (5 bases). There are 14 residues in the CDR3. The V and J ends lost 5 bases and 7 bases respectively, with 14 bases between them. CDR1 is KGHSH and CDR2 is LQKENI in the germline V gene. CDR3 amino acids: CASSGAGGSEKLFF. The CDR3 DNA is TGTGCCAGCTCAGGCGCTGGGGGAAGTGAAAAACTGTTTTTT.

This chain links TRBV19 with TRBJ1-5; no reliable D call. The CDR3 contains 16 residues. CDR1 is LNHDA, CDR2 SQIVND, per germline (reference sequence). Deletions cut 3 bases from V and 0 bases from J, with 12 bases between. The CDR3 coding sequence is TGTGCCAGTAGTATTGGACGGTTTTATAGCAATCAGCCCCAGCATTTT. It specifies CASSIGRFYSNQPQHF.

This chain uses TRBV5-8 with TRBJ1-1, with D unresolved. In germline, CDR1 is SGHTS, CDR2 YDEGEE. This CDR3 contains 13 residues. Trimming took off 1 base at V and 1 base at J, with 5 bases between the two ends. The CDR3 loop is CASSLTANTEAFF. The CDR3 bases are TGTGCCAGCAGCTTGACAGCGAACACTGAAGCTTTCTTT.

This rearrangement joins TRBV19 to TRBJ2-1, with D tentatively TRBD2 (5 bases). The V and J ends lost 5 bases and 6 bases respectively, with 11 bases between them. Germline CDR1 LNHDA, CDR2 SQIVND (reference sequence). The CDR3 is made up of 13 amino acids. CDR3 sequence (DNA): TGTGCCAGTAGTCCCGGCCGGGGCAATGAGCAGTTCTTC. Translation gives CASSPGRGNEQFF.

The chain joins TRBV7-2 to TRBJ2-5; D is uncertain. The CDR3 has 14 amino acids. Deletions cut 0 bases from V and 5 bases from J, with 10 bases between. Germline V gene lookup returns CDR1 SGHTA and CDR2 FQGNSA. CDR3 amino acids: CASSLAGIGETQYF. The CDR3 nucleotides are TGTGCCAGCAGCTTAGCGGGCATCGGGGAGACCCAGTACTTC.

DNA of the CDR3: TGTGCCAGCAGTTCCCGGGGAGACACCGGGGAGCTGTTTTTT. Translation: CASSSRGDTGELFF. This chain links TRBV6-5 with TRBJ2-2, with a weak D call TRBD2 (5 bases). From germline, CDR1 is MNHEY and CDR2 SVGAGI. The CDR3 length is 14 residues. The ends were cut back, 4 bases at V and 3 bases at J, with 9 bases in the middle.

The chain employs TRBV5-1 and TRBJ2-5; D is ambiguous. The length of the CDR3 is 14 residues. Germline lookup yields CDR1 SGHRS and CDR2 YFSETQ. The V gene lost 0 bases and the J gene lost 2 bases, with 8 bases spanning the gap. The CDR3 reads CASSLAGSQETQYF. In nucleotides, the CDR3 is TGCGCCAGCAGCTTGGCCGGCAGTCAAGAGACCCAGTACTTC.

The chain joins TRBV15 to TRBJ2-1; TRBD1 aligns across 7 bases. From germline, CDR1 is LNHNV and CDR2 YYDKDF (reference sequence). The V gene end was trimmed by 0 bases and the J gene end by 8 bases; junction bases not matched to a gene: 7. The CDR3 covers 15 residues. The CDR3, as DNA: TGTGCCACCAGCAGAGAGCACAGGGGTCTCGATGAGCAGTTCTTC. Protein product: CATSREHRGLDEQFF. The full variable domain, in which reference TRBV15 and TRBJ2-1 provide the parts outside the CDR3, is DAMVIQNPRYQVTQFGKPVTLSCSQTLNHNVMYWYQQKSSQAPKLLFHYYDKDFNNEADTPDNFQSRRPNTSFCFLDIRSPGLGDTAMYLCATSREHRGLDEQFFGPGTRLTVL.

V gene TRBV27 combines with J gene TRBJ1-5, with TRBD1 matching over 8 bases. The ends lost 3 bases at V and 2 bases at J; junction bases unmatched: 6. The germline gives CDR1 MNHEY, CDR2 SMNVEV (reference sequence). This CDR3 region has 16 residues. The CDR3: CASSFLATGGNQPQHF. The CDR3 region has the DNA TGTGCCAGCAGTTTCTTGGCGACAGGGGGCAATCAGCCCCAGCATTTT.

This clone occurred once. This chain uses TRBV28 with TRBJ1-4; no reliable D call. V was clipped by 5 bases and J by 4 bases, with 17 bases between them. Germline CDR1 is MDHEN and CDR2 is SYDVKM. The CDR3 is 16 amino acids. CDR3 in amino acids: CASSPSSQGRNEKLFF. CDR3 nucleotides: TGTGCCAGCAGTCCGTCCTCTCAAGGACGTAATGAAAAACTGTTTTTT. Full variable domain (missing parts from reference TRBV28 and TRBJ1-4): DVKVTQSSRYLVKRTGEKVFLECVQDMDHENMFWYRQDPGLGLRLIYFSYDVKMKEKGDIPEGYSVSREKKERFSLILESASTNQTSMYLCASSPSSQGRNEKLFFGSGTQLSVL.

J is TRBJ1-2 and V is TRBV6-1; 7 bases match TRBD1. The CDR3 runs 16 residues. Germline-derived CDR1 and CDR2 are MNHNS and SASEGT. The V gene end was trimmed by 0 bases and the J gene end by 5 bases; junction bases not matched to a gene: 9. CDR3: CASSEAGTAKGYGYTF. The DNA of the CDR3 is TGTGCCAGCAGTGAAGCGGGGACAGCCAAAGGGTATGGCTACACCTTC.

This sequence joins TRBV28 and TRBJ1-4; D remains unclear. Germline CDR1 MDHEN, CDR2 SYDVKM. Trimming left V 7 bases short and J 8 bases short, with 8 bases between. The CDR3 is 11 amino acids. The CDR3 bases are TGTGCCAGCAAATTGGTGGAAAAACTGTTTTTT. It encodes CASKLVEKLFF. Variable domain in full (rest from reference TRBV28 and TRBJ1-4): DVKVTQSSRYLVKRTGEKVFLECVQDMDHENMFWYRQDPGLGLRLIYFSYDVKMKEKGDIPEGYSVSREKKERFSLILESASTNQTSMYLCASKLVEKLFFGSGTQLSVL.

This chain links TRBV7-9 with TRBJ2-1; D is perhaps TRBD2 (6 bases). Germline CDR1 reads SEHNR; CDR2 reads FQNEAQ (reference sequence). V dropped 1 base and J dropped 16 bases, with 17 bases sitting between them. The CDR3 runs to 13 residues. The CDR3 sequence is CASSLGDWADGFF. The CDR3 coding sequence is TGTGCCAGCAGCTTAGGGGACTGGGCTGATGGATTCTTC.

V is TRBV14 and J is TRBJ1-5; D gene unclear. V was shortened by 1 base and J by 7 bases, with 11 bases between the two germline ends. The CDR3 has 14 amino acids. CDR1 and CDR2 from the germline V gene are SGHDN and FVKESK. The CDR3 DNA reads as TGTGCCAGCAGCCAAGCGGGATCTAGGCAGCCCCAGCATTTT. Its protein product is CASSQAGSRQPQHF. Based on the CDR3 plus reference TRBV14 and TRBJ1-5, the full variable domain is EAGVTQFPSHSVIEKGQTVTLRCDPISGHDNLYWYRRVMGKEIKFLLHFVKESKQDESGMPNNRFLAERTGGTYSTLKVQPAELEDSGVYFCASSQAGSRQPQHFGDGTRLSIL.

The chain carries TRBV30 and TRBJ1-1, with 8 bases fitting TRBD1. Germline CDR1 reads GTSNPN; CDR2 reads SVGIG (reference sequence). V gave up 4 bases and J gave up 2 bases; unmatched junction bases: 6. This CDR3 has 14 residues. CDR3 residues: CAWTRTGLNTEAFF. DNA of the CDR3: TGTGCCTGGACCCGGACAGGGCTAAACACTGAAGCTTTCTTT.

The rearrangement links TRBV19 to TRBJ2-5; TRBD2 is a possible D gene (6 bases). Germline loops: CDR1 LNHDA, CDR2 SQIVND (reference sequence). V lost 5 bases, J lost 5 bases, and 15 bases lay in between. This CDR3 is 14 amino acids long. The CDR3, as DNA: TGTGCCAGTAGTCCCTCGGGGGTAAGGGAGACCCAGTACTTC. It yields the protein CASSPSGVRETQYF. Full variable domain (rest looked up from reference TRBV19 and TRBJ2-5): DGGITQSPKYLFRKEGQNVTLSCEQNLNHDAMYWYRQDPGQGLRLIYYSQIVNDFQKGDIAEGYSVSREKKESFPLTVTSAQKNPTAFYLCASSPSGVRETQYFGPGTRLLVL.

The sample holds a few counts of this clone. The gene calls are TRBV7-8 and TRBJ1-3, with D possibly being TRBD1 (6 bases). The germline V gene has CDR1 SGHVS and CDR2 FQNEAQ. CDR3 length equals 15 residues. Between the trimmed V and J ends, which lost 5 bases and 3 bases, there was a span of 14 bases. CDR3 in amino acids: CASSIPRTDGNTIYF. In DNA form, the CDR3 reads TGTGCCAGCAGCATCCCTAGGACAGATGGAAACACCATATATTTT.

The rearrangement uses TRBV6-5 and TRBJ1-3, with a tentative D call TRBD1 (6 bases). Trimming stripped 6 bases from V and 0 bases from J, with 12 bases between. This CDR3 contains 15 residues. Germline CDR1 reads MNHEY; CDR2 reads SVGAGI. CDR3 sequence: CASRRQARSGNTIYF. CDR3 nucleotide sequence: TGTGCCAGCAGGAGACAGGCCCGCTCTGGAAACACCATATATTTT.

The rearrangement joins TRBV5-4 to TRBJ2-1, with 9 nucleotides matching TRBD1. CDR1 SGHNT and CDR2 YYREEE come from the germline V gene (reference sequence). V shed 3 bases, J shed 4 bases, and the junction held 5 bases outside the gene matches. The CDR3 sequence is 15 residues long. The CDR3 DNA follows: TGTGCCAGCAGCTGGGGACAGGGAGGGTACAATGAGCAGTTCTTC. This codes for CASSWGQGGYNEQFF.

V usage is TRBV7-6 and J usage is TRBJ1-2; no firm D call. CDR1 and CDR2 (germline): SGHVS, FNYEAQ. V was shortened by 5 bases and J by 4 bases, with 11 bases between the two germline ends. This CDR3 comprises 13 residues. The CDR3: CASSPQALYGYTF. CDR3 DNA: TGTGCCAGCAGCCCTCAGGCCCTCTATGGCTACACCTTC.

The V and J genes are TRBV2 and TRBJ2-7; 9 nucleotides agree with TRBD2. Germline V CDR1 and CDR2: SNHLY, FYNNEI. V was clipped by 3 bases and J by 0 bases; unmatched bases: 3. The CDR3 spans 15 residues. The CDR3 sequence: CASSEVAGASYEQYF. CDR3 in DNA: TGTGCCAGCAGTGAGGTAGCGGGGGCCTCCTACGAGCAGTACTTC.

This chain connects TRBV5-1 to TRBJ2-1; TRBD2 agrees at 8 bases. The germline V gene has CDR1 SGHRS and CDR2 YFSETQ. The CDR3 extends over 16 amino acids. With V trimmed by 0 bases and J by 2 bases, 4 bases remained unmatched. The CDR3 DNA is TGCGCCAGCAGCTTGGCCGGGGGGGCAACCTACAATGAGCAGTTCTTC. Encoded protein: CASSLAGGATYNEQFF.

This clone showed up just a few times. The chain links TRBV30 to TRBJ2-5; no definite D call. The CDR3 covers 13 residues. V was shortened by 0 bases and J by 5 bases, with 10 bases between the two germline ends. Germline V CDR1 and CDR2: GTSNPN, SVGIG (reference sequence). The CDR3 is CAWSVLSEETQYF. Here the CDR3 DNA reads TGTGCCTGGAGTGTACTCAGCGAGGAGACCCAGTACTTC.

V and J are TRBV4-2 and TRBJ1-2; maybe TRBD1 (6 bases). CDR1 LGHNA and CDR2 YNFKEQ come from the germline V gene. The V end lost 4 bases, the J end lost 7 bases, and 16 bases lay between the germline ends. This CDR3 is built from 14 residues. The CDR3 here is CASSPLGGRGGYTF. The CDR3 nucleotides read TGTGCCAGCAGCCCCCTCGGAGGCAGGGGTGGCTACACCTTC.

The chain recombines TRBV27 with TRBJ1-5, with no clear D. Germline CDR1 reads MNHEY; CDR2 reads SMNVEV (reference sequence). The CDR3 runs to 15 residues. Trimming removed 0 bases from V and 4 bases from J, with 10 bases in between. The CDR3 DNA sequence: TGTGCCAGCAGTTTATCGACGCTGGGAAATCAGCCCCAGCATTTT. This gives the protein CASSLSTLGNQPQHF.